A selection of T cell receptor beta chains follows, all from one sample in a study of CD8 T cells in Susac syndrome. One entry per CDR3 protein results from TCRdb running MiXCR on the immunoSEQ multiplex PCR reads. The sample shows about 150,000 distinct CDR3 sequences, approximately 94% of them seen only once. The sample was CD8+ T cells from PBMCs. The receptor source for this set is a human donor with multiple sclerosis. CDR3s include the opening cysteine and the closing phenylalanine or tryptophan. Each record gives: J gene, V gene, D gene, clone size, CDR3 protein, CDR3 DNA. The D gene is left open where the match is weak. Not all rows give a size; the values are once, few, many and, for expanded clones, a class.

TRBJ2-3	TRBV25-1	.	.	CASKGVTDTQYF	TGTGCCAGCAAGGGAGTCACAGATACGCAGTATTTT
TRBJ1-2	TRBV12-5	.	.	CASGLGLGTNYGYTF	TGTGCTAGTGGTTTGGGCCTAGGGACCAACTATGGCTACACCTTC
TRBJ2-3	TRBV5-4	.	few	CASSEDWGLSTDTQYF	TGTGCCAGCAGCGAAGACTGGGGGCTCAGCACAGATACGCAGTATTTT
TRBJ1-6	TRBV11-2	TRBD1	.	CASRQGFRNSPLHF	TGTGCCAGCAGACAGGGGTTTCGAAATTCACCCCTCCACTTT
TRBJ1-5	TRBV5-6	.	.	CASSSGLPGAQHF	TGTGCCAGCAGTTCGGGACTCCCCGGGGCCCAGCATTTT
TRBJ2-7	TRBV27	.	.	CASSSNRDTFYEQYF	TGTGCCAGCAGTTCCAACCGGGACACCTTCTACGAGCAGTACTTC
TRBJ1-1	TRBV29-1	TRBD1	.	CSVELAGTGVNTEAFF	TGCAGCGTTGAACTTGCCGGGACAGGGGTGAACACTGAAGCTTTCTTT
TRBJ2-5	TRBV15	TRBD1	.	CATSTGAPPETQYF	TGTGCCACCTCGACAGGGGCTCCCCCAGAGACCCAGTACTTC
TRBJ2-3	TRBV2	.	.	CASSDLAAVNTDTQYF	TGTGCCAGCAGTGATCTGGCGGCCGTTAACACAGATACGCAGTATTTT
TRBJ1-1	TRBV14	.	.	CASSRGRETEAFF	TGTGCCAGCAGCCGGGGCAGGGAAACTGAAGCTTTCTTT
TRBJ1-1	TRBV6-2/TRBV6-3	.	.	CASLGGREAFF	TGTGCCAGCCTGGGTGGGAGAGAAGCTTTCTTT
TRBJ2-5	TRBV20-1	.	.	CSARDQRGAYQETQYF	TGCAGTGCTAGAGATCAACGGGGGGCCTACCAAGAGACCCAGTACTTC
TRBJ1-2	TRBV27	.	.	CASSFDGTNYGYTF	TGTGCCAGCAGTTTTGACGGCACAAACTATGGCTACACCTTC
TRBJ1-2	TRBV6-5	TRBD1	.	CASSYSNPRGRDYGYTF	TGTGCCAGCAGTTACTCAAACCCCAGGGGGCGGGATTATGGCTACACCTTC
TRBJ2-7	TRBV2	.	.	CASSVRGTDYEQYF	TGTGCCAGCAGTGTTCGGGGGACGGACTACGAGCAGTACTTC
TRBJ2-1	TRBV3-1	TRBD1	.	CASSQGTGVDEQFF	TGTGCCAGCAGCCAAGGGACAGGGGTGGATGAGCAGTTCTTC
TRBJ2-1	TRBV9	.	once	CASSTGRGVNEQFF	TGTGCCAGCAGCACTGGACGGGGAGTAAATGAGCAGTTCTTC
TRBJ2-6	TRBV12-3/TRBV12-4	TRBD1	.	CASSQGQGLSGANVLTF	TGTGCCAGCAGCCAAGGACAGGGATTATCTGGGGCCAACGTCCTGACTTTC
TRBJ2-5	TRBV7-6	TRBD2	.	CASSPSSGGARETQYF	TGTGCCAGCAGCCCCTCTAGCGGGGGTGCGAGGGAGACCCAGTACTTC
TRBJ1-1	TRBV27	TRBD1	.	CASSLRGRGTEAFF	TGTGCCAGCAGTTTAAGGGGGCGAGGGACTGAAGCTTTCTTT
TRBJ2-1	TRBV21-1	.	.	CASSKERNNEQFF	TGTGCCAGCAGCAAAGAACGGAACAATGAGCAGTTCTTC
TRBJ1-2	TRBV5-1	.	.	CASSLAIGPSYGYTF	TGCGCCAGCAGCTTGGCCATCGGGCCCTCCTATGGCTACACCTTC
TRBJ2-3	TRBV27	.	.	CASKDPGATDTQYF	TGTGCCAGCAAGGATCCGGGGGCAACAGATACGCAGTATTTT
TRBJ1-1	TRBV19	.	.	CASSIRGSGVAFF	TGTGCCAGTAGTATTAGAGGTTCGGGGGTCGCTTTCTTT
TRBJ2-7	TRBV4-1	TRBD2	.	CASSQVAGDSYEQYF	TGCGCCAGCAGCCAAGTAGCGGGGGACTCCTACGAGCAGTACTTC
TRBJ2-1	TRBV2	TRBD1	.	CASSGTDRGGLGEQFF	TGTGCCAGCAGTGGAACGGACAGGGGAGGCTTGGGGGAGCAGTTCTTC
TRBJ2-1	TRBV29-1	.	.	CSVEGPGHGQIYNEQFF	TGCAGCGTTGAAGGCCCAGGACACGGCCAAATCTACAATGAGCAGTTCTTC
TRBJ2-5	TRBV5-1	TRBD1	.	CASSTAGQGVRAQYF	TGCGCCAGCAGCACGGCGGGACAGGGGGTCCGGGCCCAGTACTTC
TRBJ2-5	TRBV9	.	.	CASSVGPNYQETQYF	TGTGCCAGCAGCGTAGGTCCGAACTACCAAGAGACCCAGTACTTC
TRBJ2-7	TRBV27	.	.	CASRVQEAYEQYF	TGTGCCAGCAGGGTACAGGAAGCCTACGAGCAGTACTTC
TRBJ2-3	TRBV19	.	.	CASRQTVYSDTQYF	TGTGCCAGTAGGCAGACAGTTTACTCAGATACGCAGTATTTT
TRBJ1-2	TRBV30	TRBD1	.	CAWSSGTGDGYTF	TGTGCCTGGAGCTCCGGGACAGGGGATGGCTACACCTTC
TRBJ2-1	TRBV30	TRBD1	once	CAWSPGTGSYNEQFF	TGTGCCTGGAGTCCCGGGACAGGGTCCTACAATGAGCAGTTCTTC
TRBJ1-4	TRBV30	.	once	CAWSVGRGEKLFF	TGTGCCTGGAGTGTTGGCAGGGGTGAAAAACTGTTTTTT
TRBJ2-5	TRBV7-6	TRBD2	.	CASSLGGREAETQYF	TGTGCCAGCAGCTTAGGAGGGAGGGAGGCAGAGACCCAGTACTTC
TRBJ2-5	TRBV12-3/TRBV12-4	.	.	CASSLRVGETQYF	TGTGCCAGCAGTTTAAGGGTGGGAGAGACCCAGTACTTC
TRBJ2-3	TRBV29-1	.	.	CSVYGGLRAADTQYF	TGCAGCGTCTATGGGGGCCTCAGGGCGGCAGATACGCAGTATTTT
TRBJ2-7	TRBV28	.	.	CASSLGTISSYEQYF	TGTGCCAGCAGTTTGGGGACAATCAGCTCCTACGAGCAGTACTTC
TRBJ1-1	TRBV30	.	.	CAWSFGNTEAFF	TGTGCCTGGAGTTTCGGGAACACTGAAGCTTTCTTT
TRBJ2-3	TRBV20-1	TRBD2	.	CSARPYGLAGPLRDTQYF	TGCAGTGCTAGACCCTACGGACTAGCGGGGCCCCTGCGAGATACGCAGTATTTT
TRBJ2-1	TRBV7-3	.	.	CASSLNRGRNEQFF	TGTGCCAGCAGCTTAAATCGGGGAAGGAATGAGCAGTTCTTC
TRBJ2-5	TRBV28	.	.	CASSLDLTGYGETQYF	TGTGCCAGCAGTCTAGACCTGACAGGATACGGAGAGACCCAGTACTTC